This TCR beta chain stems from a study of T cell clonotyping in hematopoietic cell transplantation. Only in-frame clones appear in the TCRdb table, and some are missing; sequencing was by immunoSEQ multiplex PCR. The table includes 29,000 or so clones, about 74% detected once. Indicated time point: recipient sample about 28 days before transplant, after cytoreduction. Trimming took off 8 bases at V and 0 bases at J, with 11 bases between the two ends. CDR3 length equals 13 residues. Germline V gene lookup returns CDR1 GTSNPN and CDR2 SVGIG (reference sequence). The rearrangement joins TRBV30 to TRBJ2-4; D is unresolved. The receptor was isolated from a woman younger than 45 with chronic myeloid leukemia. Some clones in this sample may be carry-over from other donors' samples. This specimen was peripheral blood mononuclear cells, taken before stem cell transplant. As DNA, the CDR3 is TGTGCCGGAACGAAACTAGCCAAAAACATTCAGTACTTC. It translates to CAGTKLAKNIQYF.